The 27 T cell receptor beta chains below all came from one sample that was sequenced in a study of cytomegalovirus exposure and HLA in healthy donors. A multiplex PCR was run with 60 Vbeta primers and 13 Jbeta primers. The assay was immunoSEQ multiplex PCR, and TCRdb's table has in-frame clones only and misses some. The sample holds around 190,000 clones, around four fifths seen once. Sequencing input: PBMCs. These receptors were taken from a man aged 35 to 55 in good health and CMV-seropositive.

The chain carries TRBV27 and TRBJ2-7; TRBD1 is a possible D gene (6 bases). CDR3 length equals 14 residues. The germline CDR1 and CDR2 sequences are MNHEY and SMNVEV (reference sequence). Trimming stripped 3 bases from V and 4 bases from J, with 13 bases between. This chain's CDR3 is CASSFRAGDYEQYF. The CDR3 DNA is TGTGCCAGCAGTTTCCGGGCAGGGGATTACGAGCAGTACTTC.

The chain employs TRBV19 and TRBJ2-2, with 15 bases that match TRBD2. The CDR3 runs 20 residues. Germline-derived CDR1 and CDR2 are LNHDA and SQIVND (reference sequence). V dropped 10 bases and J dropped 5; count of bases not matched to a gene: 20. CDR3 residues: CATCKRGLAGGFTGTGELFF. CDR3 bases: TGTGCCACCTGTAAGAGGGGACTAGCGGGAGGATTTACGGGTACCGGGGAGCTGTTTTTT. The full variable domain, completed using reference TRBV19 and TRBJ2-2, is DGGITQSPKYLFRKEGQNVTLSCEQNLNHDAMYWYRQDPGQGLRLIYYSQIVNDFQKGDIAEGYSVSREKKESFPLTVTSAQKNPTAFYLCATCKRGLAGGFTGTGELFFGEGSRLTVL.

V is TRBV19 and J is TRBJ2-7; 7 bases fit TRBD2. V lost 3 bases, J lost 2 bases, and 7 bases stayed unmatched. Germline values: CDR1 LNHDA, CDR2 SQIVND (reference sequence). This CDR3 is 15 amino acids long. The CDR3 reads CASSIASGEAYEQYF. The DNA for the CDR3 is TGTGCCAGTAGTATCGCTAGCGGAGAAGCCTACGAGCAGTACTTC.

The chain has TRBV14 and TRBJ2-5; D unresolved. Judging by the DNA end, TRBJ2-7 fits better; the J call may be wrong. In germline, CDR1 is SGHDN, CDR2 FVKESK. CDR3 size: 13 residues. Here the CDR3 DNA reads TGTGCCAGCAGCCAAGATTTAGACTACGAGCAGTACTTC. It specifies CASSQDLDYEQYF.

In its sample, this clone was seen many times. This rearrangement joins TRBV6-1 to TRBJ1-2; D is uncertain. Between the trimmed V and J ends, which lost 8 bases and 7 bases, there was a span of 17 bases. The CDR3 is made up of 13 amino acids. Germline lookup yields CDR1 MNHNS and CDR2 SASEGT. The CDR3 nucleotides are TGTGCCAGCTTAAGCAGCGGTAGTGGTGGCTACACCTTC. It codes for CASLSSGSGGYTF.

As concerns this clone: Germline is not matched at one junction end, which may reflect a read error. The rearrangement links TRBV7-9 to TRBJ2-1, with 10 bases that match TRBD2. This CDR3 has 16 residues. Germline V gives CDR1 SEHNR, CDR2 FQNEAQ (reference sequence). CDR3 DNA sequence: TGTTCCAGCAGCCCCTTTACTAGCGGGGTATGGAATGAGCAGTTCTTC. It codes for CSSSPFTSGVWNEQFF. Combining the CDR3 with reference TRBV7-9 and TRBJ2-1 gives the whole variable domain DTGVSQNPRHKITKRGQNVTFRCDPISEHNRLYWYRQTLGQGPEFLTYFQNEAQLEKSRLLSDRFSAERPKGSFSTLEIQRTEQGDSAMYLCSSSPFTSGVWNEQFFGPGTRLTVL.

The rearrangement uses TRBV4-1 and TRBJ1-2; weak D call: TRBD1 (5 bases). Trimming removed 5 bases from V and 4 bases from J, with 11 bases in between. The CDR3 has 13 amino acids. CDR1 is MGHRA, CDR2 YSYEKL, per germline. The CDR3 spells CASSGGIPYGYTF. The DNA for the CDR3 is TGCGCCAGCAGCGGGGGGATCCCCTATGGCTACACCTTC.

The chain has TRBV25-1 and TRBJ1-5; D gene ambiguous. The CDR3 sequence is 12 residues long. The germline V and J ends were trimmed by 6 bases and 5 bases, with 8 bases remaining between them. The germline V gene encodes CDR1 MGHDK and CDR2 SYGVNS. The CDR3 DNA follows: TGTGCCAGCAGGGGTGAGGATCAGCCCCAGCATTTT. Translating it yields CASRGEDQPQHF.

CDR3 amino acids: CASSPTRDRAPGGYTF. CDR3 DNA sequence: TGTGCCAGCTCGCCCACCCGGGACAGGGCCCCGGGCGGCTACACCTTC. The chain links TRBV18 to TRBJ1-2; 9 positions agree with TRBD1. V shed 6 bases and J 8 bases; nucleotides not matched to a gene: 16. This CDR3 is 16 amino acids long. The germline V gene has CDR1 KGHSH and CDR2 LQKENI.

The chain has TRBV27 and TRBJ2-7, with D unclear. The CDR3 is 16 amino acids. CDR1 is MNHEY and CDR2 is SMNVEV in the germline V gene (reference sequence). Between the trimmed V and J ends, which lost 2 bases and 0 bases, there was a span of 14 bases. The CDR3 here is CASSLAPPPVSYEQYF. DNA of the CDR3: TGTGCCAGCAGTTTAGCGCCACCGCCTGTCTCCTACGAGCAGTACTTC.

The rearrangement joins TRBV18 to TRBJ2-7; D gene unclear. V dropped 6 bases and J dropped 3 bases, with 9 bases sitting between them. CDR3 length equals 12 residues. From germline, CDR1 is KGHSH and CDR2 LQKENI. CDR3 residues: CASSSKRYEQYF. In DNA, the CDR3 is TGTGCCAGCTCGTCTAAACGCTACGAGCAGTACTTC.

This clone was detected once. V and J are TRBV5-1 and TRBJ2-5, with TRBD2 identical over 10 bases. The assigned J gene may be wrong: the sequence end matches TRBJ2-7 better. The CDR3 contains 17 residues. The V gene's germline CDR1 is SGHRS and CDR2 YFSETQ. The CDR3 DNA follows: TGCGCCAGCAGCTTATCACGGACTAGCGGAACCCCCTACGAGCAGTACTTC. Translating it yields CASSLSRTSGTPYEQYF.

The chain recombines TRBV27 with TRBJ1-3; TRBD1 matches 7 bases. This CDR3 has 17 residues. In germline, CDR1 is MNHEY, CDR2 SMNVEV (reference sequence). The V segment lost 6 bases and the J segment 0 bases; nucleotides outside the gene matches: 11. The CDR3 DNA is TGTGCCAGCAGCCCGCGGGCGGGACAGTCCTCTGGAAACACCATATATTTT. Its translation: CASSPRAGQSSGNTIYF.

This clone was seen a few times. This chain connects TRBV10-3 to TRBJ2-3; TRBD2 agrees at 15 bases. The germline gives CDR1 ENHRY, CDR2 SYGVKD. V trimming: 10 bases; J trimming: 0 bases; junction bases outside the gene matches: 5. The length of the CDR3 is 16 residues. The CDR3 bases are TGTGCCACAACCGGGACTAGCGGGGGGAGCACAGATACGCAGTATTTT. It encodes CATTGTSGGSTDTQYF.

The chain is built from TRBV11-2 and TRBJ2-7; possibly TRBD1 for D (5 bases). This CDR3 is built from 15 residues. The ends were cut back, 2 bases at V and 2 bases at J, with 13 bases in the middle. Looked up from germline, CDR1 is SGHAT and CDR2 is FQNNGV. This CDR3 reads CASSLQIGATYEQYF. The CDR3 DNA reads TGTGCCAGCAGCTTACAAATAGGGGCGACCTACGAGCAGTACTTC.

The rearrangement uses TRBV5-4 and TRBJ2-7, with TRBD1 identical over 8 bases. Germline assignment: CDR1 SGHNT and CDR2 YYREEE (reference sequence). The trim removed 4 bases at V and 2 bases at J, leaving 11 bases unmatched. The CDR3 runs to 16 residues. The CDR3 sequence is CASSPGGAGGTYEQYF. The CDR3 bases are TGTGCCAGCAGCCCGGGTGGAGCAGGGGGCACCTACGAGCAGTACTTC.

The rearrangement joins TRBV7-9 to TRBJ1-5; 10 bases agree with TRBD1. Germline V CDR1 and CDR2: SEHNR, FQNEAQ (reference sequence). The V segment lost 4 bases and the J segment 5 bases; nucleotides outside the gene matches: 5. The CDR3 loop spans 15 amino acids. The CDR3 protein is CASSSGTGAYQPQHF. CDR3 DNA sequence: TGTGCCAGCAGCTCCGGGACAGGGGCTTATCAGCCCCAGCATTTT.

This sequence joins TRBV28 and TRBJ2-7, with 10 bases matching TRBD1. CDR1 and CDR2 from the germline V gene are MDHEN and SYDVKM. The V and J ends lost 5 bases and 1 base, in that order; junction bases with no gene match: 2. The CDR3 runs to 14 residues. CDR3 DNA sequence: TGTGCCAGCAGTAGGGACAGGGGATCCTACGAGCAGTACTTC. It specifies CASSRDRGSYEQYF.

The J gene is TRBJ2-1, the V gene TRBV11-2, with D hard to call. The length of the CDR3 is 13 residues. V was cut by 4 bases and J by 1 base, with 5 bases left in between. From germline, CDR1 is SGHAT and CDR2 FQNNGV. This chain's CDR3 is CASSSQSYNEQFF. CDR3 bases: TGTGCCAGCAGCTCCCAATCCTACAATGAGCAGTTCTTC.

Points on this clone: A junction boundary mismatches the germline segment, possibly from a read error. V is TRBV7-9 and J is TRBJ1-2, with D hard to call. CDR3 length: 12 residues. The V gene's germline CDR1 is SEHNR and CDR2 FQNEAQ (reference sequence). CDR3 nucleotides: TGTTCCAGCAGCTCTTCTAACTATGGCTACACCTTC. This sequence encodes CSSSSSNYGYTF.

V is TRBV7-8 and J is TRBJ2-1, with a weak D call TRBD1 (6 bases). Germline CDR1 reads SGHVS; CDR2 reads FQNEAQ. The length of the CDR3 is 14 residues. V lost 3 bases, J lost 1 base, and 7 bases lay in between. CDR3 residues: CASSLDRSYNEQFF. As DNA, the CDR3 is TGTGCCAGCAGCTTGGACAGATCCTACAATGAGCAGTTCTTC.

CDR3 in amino acids: CASRGQGFEKLFF. In DNA form, the CDR3 reads TGTGCGAGTAGGGGGCAGGGCTTTGAAAAACTGTTTTTT. The chain is built from TRBV27 and TRBJ1-4; 7 bases fit TRBD1. The CDR3 totals 13 residues. Looked up from germline, CDR1 is MNHEY and CDR2 is SMNVEV (reference sequence).

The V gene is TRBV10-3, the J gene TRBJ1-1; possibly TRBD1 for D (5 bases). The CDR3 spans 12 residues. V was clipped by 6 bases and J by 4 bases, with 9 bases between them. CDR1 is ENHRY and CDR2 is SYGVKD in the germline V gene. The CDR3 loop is CAIRGRGTEAFF. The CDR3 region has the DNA TGTGCCATCAGGGGGAGGGGCACTGAAGCTTTCTTT.

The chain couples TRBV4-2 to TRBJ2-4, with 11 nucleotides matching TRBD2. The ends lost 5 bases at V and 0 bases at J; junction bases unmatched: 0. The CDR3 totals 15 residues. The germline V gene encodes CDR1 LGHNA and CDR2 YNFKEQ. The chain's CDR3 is CASSTSGRAKNIQYF. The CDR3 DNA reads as TGTGCCAGCAGCACTAGCGGGAGAGCCAAAAACATTCAGTACTTC.

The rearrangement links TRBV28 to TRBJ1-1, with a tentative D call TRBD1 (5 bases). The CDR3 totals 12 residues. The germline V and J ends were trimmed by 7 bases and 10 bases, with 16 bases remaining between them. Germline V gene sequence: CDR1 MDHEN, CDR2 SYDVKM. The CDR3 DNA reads TGTGCCAGCACTTGGCCGGGGGGGGGAGCTTTCTTT. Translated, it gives CASTWPGGGAFF.

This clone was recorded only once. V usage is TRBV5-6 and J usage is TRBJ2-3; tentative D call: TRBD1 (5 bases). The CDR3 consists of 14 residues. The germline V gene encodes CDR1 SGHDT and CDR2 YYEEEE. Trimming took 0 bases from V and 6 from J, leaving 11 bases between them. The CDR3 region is CASSLGRVGDTQYF. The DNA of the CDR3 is TGTGCCAGCAGCTTGGGCAGGGTAGGGGATACGCAGTATTTT.

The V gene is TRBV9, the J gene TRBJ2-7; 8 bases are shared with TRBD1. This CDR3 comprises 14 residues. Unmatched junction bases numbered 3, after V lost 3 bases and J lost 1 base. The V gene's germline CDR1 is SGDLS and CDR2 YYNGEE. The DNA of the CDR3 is TGTGCCAGCAGCGCAAGGGACAGGTCCTACGAGCAGTACTTC. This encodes CASSARDRSYEQYF.